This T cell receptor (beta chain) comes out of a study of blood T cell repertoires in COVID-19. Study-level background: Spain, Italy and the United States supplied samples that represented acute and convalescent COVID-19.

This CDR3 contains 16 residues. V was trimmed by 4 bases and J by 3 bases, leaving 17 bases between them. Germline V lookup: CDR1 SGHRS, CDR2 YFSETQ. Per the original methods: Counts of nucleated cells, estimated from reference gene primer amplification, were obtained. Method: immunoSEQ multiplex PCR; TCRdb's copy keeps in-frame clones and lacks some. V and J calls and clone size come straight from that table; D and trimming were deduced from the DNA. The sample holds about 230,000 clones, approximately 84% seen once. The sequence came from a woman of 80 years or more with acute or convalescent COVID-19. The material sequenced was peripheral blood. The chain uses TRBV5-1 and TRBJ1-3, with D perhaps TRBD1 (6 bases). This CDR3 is CASSPTTGLDGNTIYF. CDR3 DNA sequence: TGCGCCAGCAGCCCCACGACAGGCCTTGATGGAAACACCATATATTTT.